Each of the 21 T cell receptor beta chains below was sequenced from the same sample in a study of blood T cell repertoires in COVID-19. Libraries were prepared by immunoSEQ multiplex PCR; TCRdb keeps only in-frame clonotypes and omits some of them. The sample holds under 140,000 clones, almost 80% seen once. The specimen sequenced was peripheral blood. Source of these receptors: a woman of 80 years or more with active or convalescent COVID-19.

The V call is TRBV7-8, the J call TRBJ2-3; TRBD2 is a possible D gene (6 bases). The germline V gene encodes CDR1 SGHVS and CDR2 FQNEAQ. The CDR3 length is 14 residues. V shed 5 bases and J shed 0 bases, with 9 bases lying between them. CDR3 protein: CASSQTRSTDTQYF. CDR3 nucleotides: TGTGCCAGCAGCCAGACTAGAAGCACAGATACGCAGTATTTT.

The chain uses TRBV1 and TRBJ1-3; the table's D call, TRBD1, was not checked against the DNA. TRBV1 is listed as a pseudogene. The CDR3 length is 10 residues. The CDR3 here is CTSSTGAIYF. The CDR3 DNA sequence: TGCACCAGCAGCACAGGTGCCATATATTTT.

The rearrangement joins TRBV27 to TRBJ1-6; D ambiguous. The CDR3 spans 17 residues. Germline V gene lookup returns CDR1 MNHEY and CDR2 SMNVEV (reference sequence). Trimming shortened V by 4 bases and J by 8 bases, and 21 bases separated the two germline ends. CDR3 nucleotides: TGTGCCAGCAGTTACCAACCCACCGGGGTTATCTATTCACCCCTCCACTTT. Amino acids: CASSYQPTGVIYSPLHF.

The rearrangement links TRBV4-3 to TRBJ1-5; TRBD1 agrees at 7 bases. The CDR3 runs 17 residues. From germline, CDR1 is LGHNA and CDR2 YSLEER. V lost 0 bases to trimming and J lost 5 bases; unmatched junction nucleotides: 10. The CDR3 here is CASSQDHQVTGHQPQHF. CDR3 DNA: TGCGCCAGCAGCCAAGATCATCAGGTGACAGGGCATCAGCCCCAGCATTTT.

The CDR3 DNA follows: TGTGCCAGTAGTATAGTCTGGACAGGGAGAAGGTATGGCGGGGAGCTGTTTTTT. Its translation is CASSIVWTGRRYGGELFF. The chain combines TRBV19 with TRBJ2-2; 8 nucleotides match TRBD1. The CDR3 length is 18 residues. Germline-derived CDR1 and CDR2 are LNHDA and SQIVND (reference sequence). V lost 1 base, J lost 7 bases, and 14 bases stayed unmatched.

This clone was detected only once. The chain links TRBV18 to TRBJ2-1; 11 bases align to TRBD2. This CDR3 has 15 residues. V lost 6 bases and J lost 4; bases outside the gene matches: 5. From germline, CDR1 is KGHSH and CDR2 LQKENI. In DNA form, the CDR3 reads TGTGCCAGCTCGGTAGCGGGAGGGCCGTACAATGAGCAGTTCTTC. It is translated as CASSVAGGPYNEQFF. The variable domain in full, completed from reference TRBV18 and TRBJ2-1, reads NAGVMQNPRHLVRRRGQEARLRCSPMKGHSHVYWYRQLPEEGLKFMVYLQKENIIDESGMPKERFSAEFPKEGPSILRIQQVVRGDSAAYFCASSVAGGPYNEQFFGPGTRLTVL.

This chain uses TRBV10-1 with TRBJ1-4, with 7 bases that match TRBD1. Trimming cost V 4 bases and J 8 bases; bases outside gene matches: 10. Germline CDR1 is WNHNN and CDR2 is SYGVQD (reference sequence). The CDR3 length is 15 residues. The CDR3 spells CASSGTGRGSEKLFF. The CDR3 DNA is TGCGCCAGCAGTGGGACAGGCCGGGGGAGCGAAAAACTGTTTTTT.

The rearrangement links TRBV4-1 to TRBJ2-3; 10 positions agree with TRBD1. This CDR3 is built from 17 residues. Germline loops: CDR1 MGHRA, CDR2 YSYEKL. V was pared by 1 base and J by 8 bases, with 12 bases of the junction left unmatched. The CDR3 DNA reads TGCGCCAGCAGCCAAGTCACCGGGACAGGGGTTGATAGTACGCAGTATTTT. Translating gives CASSQVTGTGVDSTQYF.

In this sample, this clone turned up a few times. The chain combines TRBV10-3 with TRBJ2-3; D possibly corresponds to TRBD2 (6 bases). The CDR3 spans 14 residues. The germline CDR1 and CDR2 sequences are ENHRY and SYGVKD. Between the trimmed V and J ends, which lost 7 bases and 4 bases, there was a span of 15 bases. The CDR3 is CAITGGKDSDTQYF. The CDR3 nucleotides are TGTGCCATCACCGGGGGAAAGGACTCAGATACGCAGTATTTT.

The V call is TRBV5-1, the J call TRBJ2-2; the match to TRBD2 covers 14 bases. This CDR3 has 19 amino acids. J gave up 0 bases and V 0 bases, and 4 bases lay outside the gene matches. CDR1 SGHRS and CDR2 YFSETQ come from the germline V gene. DNA for the CDR3: TGCGCCAGCAGCTTGGGTTGGACTAGCGGGAGGACGAACACCGGGGAGCTGTTTTTT. The encoded protein is CASSLGWTSGRTNTGELFF.

The V gene is TRBV2, the J gene TRBJ1-1; 7 bases match TRBD1. The CDR3 length is 14 residues. V shed 6 bases and J 4 bases; nucleotides not matched to a gene: 8. In germline, CDR1 is SNHLY, CDR2 FYNNEI. CDR3: CASSAGTAGTEAFF. Here the CDR3 DNA reads TGTGCCAGCAGCGCCGGGACAGCTGGCACTGAAGCTTTCTTT.

V gene TRBV7-3 combines with J gene TRBJ2-1, with TRBD2 matching over 7 bases. The CDR3 is 13 residues long. The germline V gene encodes CDR1 SGHTA and CDR2 FQGTGA. V dropped 6 bases and J dropped 5; count of bases not matched to a gene: 4. DNA of the CDR3: TGTGCCAGCAGTCCCGGGACTAACAATGAGCAGTTCTTC. Translated, it gives CASSPGTNNEQFF.

This clone appeared once. The V and J genes are TRBV21-1 and TRBJ2-5; TRBD1, as called in the table, went unchecked against the DNA. TRBV21-1 is an annotated pseudogene. This CDR3 contains 16 residues. For the CDR3, the DNA is TGTGCCAGCAGCAAAGCCCCACAGGTCTATCCGGAGACCCAGTACTTC. It translates to CASSKAPQVYPETQYF.

CDR3 sequence (DNA): TGTGCCAGTAGCCGGACAGGGAGATACGAGCAGTACTTC. The encoded protein is CASSRTGRYEQYF. This rearrangement joins TRBV19 to TRBJ2-7, with 8 bases that match TRBD1. Germline V gene sequence: CDR1 LNHDA, CDR2 SQIVND (reference sequence). After removal of 6 bases from V and 4 bases from J, the junction contained 5 bases not matched to a gene. The CDR3 spans 13 residues.

The J gene is TRBJ2-4, the V gene TRBV28; a weak D match, TRBD1 (5 bases). The V and J ends lost 6 bases and 2 bases respectively, with 11 bases between them. This CDR3 is 14 amino acids long. The germline V gene encodes CDR1 MDHEN and CDR2 SYDVKM. DNA of the CDR3: TGTGCCAGCAGAGGACAAACCCCCAAAAACATTCAGTACTTC. The encoded protein is CASRGQTPKNIQYF.

V usage is TRBV29-1 and J usage is TRBJ1-2, with 7 bases identical to TRBD1. Germline CDR1 SQVTM, CDR2 ANQGSEA. This CDR3 is built from 11 residues. J was trimmed by 6 bases and V by 5 bases; bases with no gene match: 3. The DNA of the CDR3 is TGCAGCGTTTTGACAGGGCATGGCTACACCTTC. It codes for CSVLTGHGYTF.

This chain joins TRBV19 and TRBJ1-2; D is unresolved. The CDR3 has 13 amino acids. CDR1 LNHDA and CDR2 SQIVND come from the germline V gene (reference sequence). Trimming pared 5 bases from V and 4 bases from J, leaving 11 bases between. CDR3 sequence reads: CASSSGVPYGYTF. CDR3 nucleotide sequence: TGTGCCAGTAGTTCCGGGGTTCCCTATGGCTACACCTTC. Filled out from reference TRBV19 and TRBJ1-2, the complete variable domain reads DGGITQSPKYLFRKEGQNVTLSCEQNLNHDAMYWYRQDPGQGLRLIYYSQIVNDFQKGDIAEGYSVSREKKESFPLTVTSAQKNPTAFYLCASSSGVPYGYTFGSGTRLTVV.

This clone was seen a single time. The rearrangement links TRBV28 to TRBJ2-1, with TRBD2 matching 10 bases. Germline V gene lookup returns CDR1 MDHEN and CDR2 SYDVKM. This CDR3 region has 16 residues. Trimming cost V 5 bases and J 3 bases; bases outside gene matches: 7. CDR3 sequence reads: CASSTGLAPNYNEQFF. CDR3 nucleotides: TGTGCCAGCAGTACGGGACTAGCGCCAAACTACAATGAGCAGTTCTTC.

V usage is TRBV6-2 or TRBV6-3 and J usage is TRBJ2-6, with D perhaps matching TRBD2 (6 bases). Germline CDR1 reads MNHEY; CDR2 reads SVGEGT. This CDR3 spans 18 amino acids. Trimming removed 2 bases at V and 0 bases at J, with 14 bases between. The CDR3 region is CASSYVLAAFSGANVLTF. DNA of the CDR3: TGTGCCAGCAGTTACGTGTTAGCGGCCTTCTCTGGGGCCAACGTCCTGACTTTC.

The genes are TRBV18 and TRBJ2-3; TRBD1 aligns across 8 bases. The germline V gene has CDR1 KGHSH and CDR2 LQKENI. After removal of 6 bases from V and 4 bases from J, the junction contained 6 bases not matched to a gene. The CDR3 sequence is 14 residues long. CDR3 sequence reads: CASSFGQGPDTQYF. For the CDR3, the DNA is TGTGCCAGCTCGTTCGGACAGGGCCCAGATACGCAGTATTTT.

J is TRBJ2-3 and V is TRBV30; 7 nucleotides match TRBD2. CDR3 size: 13 residues. Unmatched junction bases numbered 0, after V lost 3 bases and J lost 0 bases. The germline CDR1 and CDR2 sequences are GTSNPN and SVGIG (reference sequence). The CDR3 nucleotides read TGTGCCTGGAGGCGGGGGAGCACAGATACGCAGTATTTT. Translation gives CAWRRGSTDTQYF.